These 30 T cell receptor beta chains were sequenced from one sample in a study of technical replicates of blood from a handful of donors. Here immunoSEQ multiplex PCR was the method, and the copy in TCRdb shows in-frame clones only, minus some. In the table there are about 83,000 clones, more than 85% of which are singletons. The sequenced material came from T cells isolated from PBMCs. The receptors come from a human donor in good health.

The chain joins TRBV19 to TRBJ1-2, with D possibly being TRBD1 (5 bases). CDR1 LNHDA and CDR2 SQIVND come from the germline V gene (reference sequence). The CDR3 is 13 residues long. The V gene lost 6 bases and the J gene lost 3 bases, with 11 bases spanning the gap. Here the CDR3 reads CASRPGTDYGYTF. The CDR3 DNA sequence: TGTGCCAGTAGGCCCGGGACTGACTATGGCTACACCTTC.

This clone was counted once. This chain links TRBV6-5 with TRBJ2-6; a weak D match, TRBD2 (7 bases). V dropped 8 bases and J dropped 4 bases, with 15 bases sitting between them. There are 15 residues in the CDR3. Germline values: CDR1 MNHEY, CDR2 SVGAGI. Here the CDR3 DNA reads TGTGCCAGCTCTAAGGGGGGGCCCGGGGCCAACGTCCTGACTTTC. It specifies CASSKGGPGANVLTF.

The chain links TRBV5-1 to TRBJ2-7; 8 bases are a match to TRBD1. Germline CDR1 reads SGHRS; CDR2 reads YFSETQ. V lost 2 bases to trimming and J lost 0 bases; unmatched junction nucleotides: 1. This CDR3 has 14 amino acids. The CDR3 loop is CASSFTGGSYEQYF. CDR3 sequence (DNA): TGCGCCAGCAGCTTTACAGGGGGCTCCTACGAGCAGTACTTC.

The chain links TRBV7-6 to TRBJ2-1; 10 nucleotides line up with TRBD1. Germline trimming cut 1 base from V and 4 bases from J; bases unmatched to any gene: 10. The germline V gene has CDR1 SGHVS and CDR2 FNYEAQ. The CDR3 has 18 residues. CDR3 nucleotides: TGTGCCAGCAGCTTAGGGACAGGGGGATCTTCGATTTACAATGAGCAGTTCTTC. Protein sequence: CASSLGTGGSSIYNEQFF.

The genes are TRBV14 and TRBJ2-1; D unresolved. The CDR3 is 13 amino acids. Between the trimmed V and J ends, which lost 1 base and 7 bases, there was a span of 8 bases. CDR1 and CDR2 (germline): SGHDN, FVKESK. The CDR3 loop is CASSQGSNNEQFF. The CDR3 nucleotides read TGTGCCAGCAGCCAAGGTAGTAATAATGAGCAGTTCTTC. Variable domain in full (rest from reference TRBV14 and TRBJ2-1): EAGVTQFPSHSVIEKGQTVTLRCDPISGHDNLYWYRRVMGKEIKFLLHFVKESKQDESGMPNNRFLAERTGGTYSTLKVQPAELEDSGVYFCASSQGSNNEQFFGPGTRLTVL.

This clone was observed a handful of times. This sequence joins TRBV10-2 and TRBJ1-2, with D possibly matching TRBD1 (6 bases). The CDR3 runs to 16 residues. Germline V gives CDR1 WSHSY, CDR2 SAAADI. V lost 0 bases and J lost 3, with 14 bases in between. CDR3 sequence (DNA): TGCGCCAGCAGTGAGTCAATCGGGGGGCAGGACTATGGCTACACCTTC. It encodes CASSESIGGQDYGYTF.

V usage is TRBV6-5 and J usage is TRBJ2-1; D is possibly TRBD1 (5 bases). The CDR3 totals 14 residues. The V and J ends lost 0 bases and 4 bases respectively, with 7 bases between them. CDR1 is MNHEY, CDR2 SVGAGI, per germline. As DNA, the CDR3 is TGTGCCAGCAGTTACTCGGCAGGGTACAATGAGCAGTTCTTC. This codes for CASSYSAGYNEQFF.

The rearrangement links TRBV6-1 to TRBJ2-7, with 10 bases aligning to TRBD1. Germline V gene lookup returns CDR1 MNHNS and CDR2 SASEGT. The CDR3 consists of 15 residues. The junction had 6 bases not matched to a gene; V was cut back by 6 bases and J by 1 base. The CDR3 DNA reads TGTGCCAGCAGCCCGGGACAGGGGATGTCCTACGAGCAGTACTTC. As protein: CASSPGQGMSYEQYF.

The chain is built from TRBV4-1 and TRBJ2-5; 8 bases agree with TRBD2. CDR1 and CDR2 from the germline V gene are MGHRA and YSYEKL. CDR3 length equals 16 residues. With V trimmed by 2 bases and J by 7 bases, 12 bases remained unmatched. The CDR3: CASSQNQRELGVTQYF. The CDR3 DNA reads TGCGCCAGCAGCCAAAACCAGCGGGAGCTAGGTGTGACCCAGTACTTC.

V and J are TRBV10-3 and TRBJ2-3; D might be TRBD2 (6 bases). The CDR3 consists of 15 residues. Trimming stripped 2 bases from V and 4 bases from J, with 13 bases between. From germline, CDR1 is ENHRY and CDR2 SYGVKD. In DNA, the CDR3 is TGTGCCATCAGTGAGGGACTGGACTATGCAGATACGCAGTATTTT. Its translation is CAISEGLDYADTQYF.

The chain carries TRBV5-4 and TRBJ2-2, with 11 positions matching TRBD2. The trim removed 4 bases at V and 7 bases at J, leaving 9 bases unmatched. The CDR3 has 16 residues. Germline lookup yields CDR1 SGHNT and CDR2 YYREEE (reference sequence). The CDR3 protein is CASSLSTSGIDGELFF. DNA for the CDR3: TGTGCCAGCAGCCTTTCGACTAGCGGGATTGACGGGGAGCTGTTTTTT.

This sequence joins TRBV7-9 and TRBJ2-1; possibly TRBD2 for D (6 bases). Trimming pared 5 bases from V and 10 bases from J, leaving 12 bases between. The germline V gene encodes CDR1 SEHNR and CDR2 FQNEAQ (reference sequence). This CDR3 contains 12 residues. As DNA, the CDR3 is TGTGCCAGCAGCAGCGGGTTACCGGAGCAGTTCTTC. Its protein is CASSSGLPEQFF.

This clone has just one count. The chain recombines TRBV30 with TRBJ1-5; D not certain. V was trimmed by 2 bases and J by 3 bases, leaving 8 bases between them. Germline lookup yields CDR1 GTSNPN and CDR2 SVGIG (reference sequence). The CDR3 contains 13 residues. In DNA, the CDR3 is TGTGCCTGGAGTTTACGGTTCAATCAGCCCCAGCATTTT. Its protein is CAWSLRFNQPQHF.

The V gene is TRBV19, the J gene TRBJ1-2; the match to TRBD1 covers 7 bases. The germline V gene has CDR1 LNHDA and CDR2 SQIVND (reference sequence). The CDR3 consists of 14 residues. With 6 bases clipped from V and 3 bases from J, the junction kept 7 bases outside the gene matches. CDR3 sequence reads: CASRRTGADYGYTF. The CDR3 DNA reads as TGTGCCAGTAGGAGAACAGGGGCCGACTATGGCTACACCTTC. The full variable domain, its missing parts supplied by reference TRBV19 and TRBJ1-2, is DGGITQSPKYLFRKEGQNVTLSCEQNLNHDAMYWYRQDPGQGLRLIYYSQIVNDFQKGDIAEGYSVSREKKESFPLTVTSAQKNPTAFYLCASRRTGADYGYTFGSGTRLTVV.

The chain links TRBV2 to TRBJ1-5, with a possible D match to TRBD1 (5 bases). V lost 8 bases to trimming and J lost 4 bases, with 9 bases between them. This CDR3 region has 12 residues. The germline gives CDR1 SNHLY, CDR2 FYNNEI. In DNA form, the CDR3 reads TGTGCCAGCTTTTCAGGGAATCAGCCCCAGCATTTT. Translation gives CASFSGNQPQHF.

This clone was seen a handful of times. The chain has TRBV4-1 and TRBJ2-7, with a tentative D call TRBD2 (5 bases). The CDR3 totals 21 residues. Germline assignment: CDR1 MGHRA and CDR2 YSYEKL. V lost 0 bases, J lost 7 bases, and 34 bases lay in between. CDR3 nucleotide sequence: TGCGCCAGCAGCCAAGAAGAGGGCAGCCTACTATACTCCTACGAGCTAGGGGAGCAGTACTTC. Translating gives CASSQEEGSLLYSYELGEQYF.

The V and J genes are TRBV6-5 and TRBJ2-3; 10 nucleotides align to TRBD1. The CDR3 has 14 amino acids. Per germline, CDR1 MNHEY and CDR2 SVGAGI. J gave up 8 bases and V 4 bases, and 6 bases lay outside the gene matches. In DNA form, the CDR3 reads TGTGCCAGCAGTTCCCCCGACAGGGGGCTTACGCAGTATTTT. Amino acid sequence: CASSSPDRGLTQYF.

This sequence joins TRBV29-1 and TRBJ2-7; D gene uncertain. From germline, CDR1 is SQVTM and CDR2 ANQGSEA. The CDR3 extends over 12 amino acids. Trimming removed 2 bases from V and 4 bases from J, with 9 bases in between. The CDR3: CSVEINLYEQYF. CDR3 DNA sequence: TGCAGCGTTGAAATAAACCTATACGAGCAGTACTTC.

The chain couples TRBV9 to TRBJ2-5; D perhaps matches TRBD2 (5 bases). V was pared by 2 bases and J by 2 bases, with 13 bases between. The CDR3 spans 15 residues. CDR1 is SGDLS and CDR2 is YYNGEE in the germline V gene. The CDR3 DNA reads TGTGCCAGCAGCGTCTCAGCTGGACTGCAAGAGACCCAGTACTTC. Its protein product is CASSVSAGLQETQYF. The full variable domain, its missing parts supplied by reference TRBV9 and TRBJ2-5, is DSGVTQTPKHLITATGQRVTLRCSPRSGDLSVYWYQQSLDQGLQFLIQYYNGEERAKGNILERFSAQQFPDLHSELNLSSLELGDSALYFCASSVSAGLQETQYFGPGTRLLVL.

The count of this clone is one. The J gene is TRBJ1-5, the V gene TRBV19, with 7 bases aligning to TRBD1. The germline CDR1 and CDR2 sequences are LNHDA and SQIVND (reference sequence). CDR3 size: 15 residues. J gave up 5 bases and V 1 base, and 5 bases lay outside the gene matches. DNA for the CDR3: TGTGCCAGTAGTATAGGGGGGACAGAATATCAGCCCCAGCATTTT. Its protein product is CASSIGGTEYQPQHF.

This rearrangement joins TRBV19 to TRBJ1-1, with 10 bases aligning to TRBD1. Trimming took 5 bases from V and 8 from J; bases not matched to a gene: 5. Germline V CDR1 and CDR2: LNHDA, SQIVND (reference sequence). The CDR3 runs 13 residues. This CDR3 is CASSQTGGEEAFF. CDR3 DNA sequence: TGTGCCAGTAGTCAGACAGGGGGCGAGGAAGCTTTCTTT.

The CDR3 DNA follows: TGTGCCAGCAGTACGGTATCGGGACAGGGGGGATCCTACGAGCAGTACTTC. Translating it yields CASSTVSGQGGSYEQYF. J is TRBJ2-7 and V is TRBV27; 11 bases align to TRBD1. The CDR3 is 17 residues long. From germline, CDR1 is MNHEY and CDR2 SMNVEV (reference sequence). Trimming cost V 5 bases and J 1 base; bases outside gene matches: 10.

The chain employs TRBV7-9 and TRBJ1-5; 7 positions match TRBD1. This CDR3 is built from 15 residues. After removal of 5 bases from V and 4 bases from J, the junction contained 8 bases not matched to a gene. In germline, CDR1 is SEHNR, CDR2 FQNEAQ (reference sequence). CDR3 in DNA: TGTGCCAGCAGCCGGGGGGGGGACAGAAATCAGCCCCAGCATTTT. Protein: CASSRGGDRNQPQHF.

The chain employs TRBV4-3 and TRBJ2-3, with D hard to call. This CDR3 is 17 amino acids long. V gave up 0 bases and J gave up 2 bases, with 15 bases separating them. Germline assignment: CDR1 LGHNA and CDR2 YSLEER. CDR3 loop: CASSQDRVREFTDTQYF. Here the CDR3 DNA reads TGCGCCAGCAGCCAAGATCGGGTCCGCGAATTCACAGATACGCAGTATTTT.

This clone was recorded only once. V usage is TRBV6-5 and J usage is TRBJ1-2, with 12 bases that match TRBD1. The CDR3 is 15 residues long. V shed 4 bases and J 8 bases; nucleotides not matched to a gene: 8. Germline V gene data show CDR1 as MNHEY and CDR2 as SVGAGI. The CDR3 region has the DNA TGTGCCAGCAGTTCACCGGGACAGGGGGCTTGGGGCTACACCTTC. Amino acids: CASSSPGQGAWGYTF.

The V call is TRBV5-4, the J call TRBJ2-2, with a tentative D call TRBD2 (5 bases). The CDR3 extends over 13 amino acids. Trimming pared 4 bases from V and 8 bases from J, leaving 12 bases between. The germline gives CDR1 SGHNT, CDR2 YYREEE (reference sequence). The DNA for the CDR3 is TGTGCCAGCAGCGGAAGTAGGGAGGGGGAGCTGTTTTTT. It specifies CASSGSREGELFF.

The chain joins TRBV9 to TRBJ2-7; 11 bases are shared with TRBD2. V gave up 6 bases and J gave up 1 base; unmatched junction bases: 6. This CDR3 is 15 amino acids long. Germline CDR1 reads SGDLS; CDR2 reads YYNGEE. DNA for the CDR3: TGTGCCAGCAACCCCGGGACTAGCGGTTCCTACGAGCAGTACTTC. This translates into CASNPGTSGSYEQYF.

In its sample, this clone was seen once. The rearrangement uses TRBV6-4 and TRBJ1-2, with D tentatively TRBD1 (6 bases). This CDR3 is built from 13 residues. CDR1 is MRHNA and CDR2 is SNTAGT in the germline V gene. Trimming took off 5 bases at V and 4 bases at J, with 11 bases between the two ends. CDR3 DNA sequence: TGTGCCAGCAGTCAGGACAGCTTCTATGGCTACACCTTC. It translates to CASSQDSFYGYTF.

This chain uses TRBV9 with TRBJ2-6; TRBD2 matches 14 bases. The germline V gene encodes CDR1 SGDLS and CDR2 YYNGEE. The V gene end was trimmed by 4 bases and the J gene end by 6 bases; junction bases not matched to a gene: 15. The CDR3 is made up of 20 amino acids. CDR3 DNA: TGTGCCAGCAGCTACCGACCGGGACTAGCGGGAGAAGTTGTGGCCAACGTCCTGACTTTC. Its protein product is CASSYRPGLAGEVVANVLTF.

The rearrangement links TRBV19 to TRBJ2-7, with TRBD1 matching over 7 bases. This CDR3 is 14 amino acids long. CDR1 LNHDA and CDR2 SQIVND come from the germline V gene (reference sequence). J gave up 3 bases and V 5 bases, and 7 bases lay outside the gene matches. In DNA form, the CDR3 reads TGTGCCAGTAGTTTAAGGGCAGGGGGCTACGAGCAGTACTTC. Translation: CASSLRAGGYEQYF.